What follows describes a single TCR beta chain. The V end lost 0 bases, the J end lost 4 bases, and 13 bases lay between the germline ends. The CDR3 has 15 amino acids. CDR1 is SQVTM and CDR2 is ANQGSEA in the germline V gene. This sample was included in a study of CD8 T cells in Susac syndrome. After extraction with the RNeasy kit, roughly 0.5 to 1 ug of the RNA was reverse transcribed using random hexamers. TCRdb reanalysed the immunoSEQ multiplex PCR reads using MiXCR and keeps one entry per CDR3 protein. The table has approximately 190,000 distinct CDR3 sequences, 85% to 95% seen once. Negative isolation was applied to CD8+ and CD4+ T cells, and FACS enrichment was applied to TEMRA cells.

The sequenced sample was CD8+ T cells from PBMCs. The TCR sequence derives from a human donor with Susac syndrome. V is TRBV29-1 and J is TRBJ2-1, with D perhaps given as TRBD1 or TRBD2 (5 bases each). The DNA for the CDR3 is TGCAGCGTTGAAGATCGAGGGGACCTTTACAATGAGCAGTTCTTC. Translation: CSVEDRGDLYNEQFF.